Listed below are T cell receptor beta chains from one sample, sequenced in a study of vaccination and CD4 T cells after COVID-19. Their specific antigens are unknown. One entry per CDR3 protein results from TCRdb running MiXCR on the PCR reads. The data contain 17,000 or so distinct CDR3 sequences, more than 25% of them singletons. Material for sequencing was cultured CD4+ T cells from blood. The receptors shown here come from a human donor with COVID-19. The CDR3 runs from the conserved cysteine through the conserved F or W. The order of the fields is J gene, clone size, CDR3 length, V gene, D gene, CDR3 protein, CDR3 DNA. The D gene is left open where the match is weak. Only part of the rows carry a size: once, few, many, or a class if the clone is expanded.

>TRBJ2-7|.|15|TRBV30|.
CASSLGSSGGREQYF
TGTGCCTCGAGTTTAGGGTCCTCAGGGGGGAGAGAGCAGTACTTC
>TRBJ2-5|few|15|TRBV20-1|TRBD1
CSANQPGQIQETQYF
TGCAGTGCAAACCAGCCGGGACAGATACAAGAGACCCAGTACTTC
>TRBJ2-5|.|15|TRBV11-2|.
CASSSARGRQETQYF
TGTGCCAGCAGCTCGGCTCGGGGTCGACAAGAGACCCAGTACTTC
>TRBJ1-1|.|15|TRBV20-1|.
CSARDFRQGNTEAFF
TGCAGTGCTAGAGATTTTAGGCAGGGGAACACTGAAGCTTTCTTT
>TRBJ2-3|.|16|TRBV24-1|TRBD1
CATSNSGTGDTDTQYF
TGTGCCACCAGTAACTCCGGGACAGGGGATACAGATACGCAGTATTTT
>TRBJ2-5|few|14|TRBV12-3/TRBV12-4|TRBD2
CASSPSGAKETQYF
TGTGCCAGCAGTCCCAGCGGGGCCAAAGAGACCCAGTACTTC
>TRBJ2-3|.|13|TRBV7-9|.
CASTSFGADTQYF
TGTGCCAGCACATCCTTCGGGGCAGATACGCAGTATTTT
>TRBJ1-2|.|13|TRBV24-1|.
CATAAGPGYGYTF
TGTGCCACCGCGGCAGGGCCGGGCTATGGCTACACCTTC
>TRBJ2-7|.|15|TRBV6-1|TRBD2
CASRPTSGGAYEQYF
TGTGCCAGCAGGCCGACTAGCGGGGGGGCCTACGAGCAGTACTTC
>TRBJ1-2|medium-sized|15|TRBV6-1|.
CASTSQAVMAYGYTF
TGTGCCAGCACCTCACAGGCGGTTATGGCCTATGGCTACACCTTC
>TRBJ2-2|.|14|TRBV5-1|TRBD1
CASSWDSLTGELFF
TGCGCCAGCAGCTGGGACAGCCTCACCGGGGAGCTGTTTTTT
>TRBJ2-6|.|16|TRBV5-6|.
CASSLRILSGANVLTF
TGTGCCAGCAGCTTAAGGATTCTCTCTGGGGCCAACGTCCTGACTTTC
>TRBJ1-6|.|17|TRBV20-1|.
CSARDQTRQEFNSPLHF
TGCAGTGCTAGAGACCAAACGAGACAAGAGTTTAATTCACCCCTCCACTTT